The T cell receptor beta chain described here comes from a study of identical twins. Each CDR3 protein gets one entry after TCRdb re-called the 5' RACE reads with MiXCR. This table holds 470,000 or so distinct CDR3 sequences, 20% to 25% found once. This CDR3 is built from 18 residues. Trimming stripped 1 base from V and 10 bases from J, with 24 bases between. CDR1 and CDR2 (germline): SGHDT, YYEEEE. In addition, the sample was reused for a study of T cells expressing NK-cell markers.

The sequencing sample was made of CD4+ T cells sorted from blood. The rearrangement joins TRBV5-6 to TRBJ1-6, with D hard to call. This TCR was recovered from a woman between 18 and 29 years old in good health. The CDR3 DNA follows: TGTGCCAGCAGCTTGTTGGATCAGGCAAATTGGAAATGGTCACCCCTCCACTTT. It specifies CASSLLDQANWKWSPLHF. The whole variable domain, filled in from reference TRBV5-6 and TRBJ1-6, reads DAGVTQSPTHLIKTRGQQVTLRCSPKSGHDTVSWYQQALGQGPQFIFQYYEEEERQRGNFPDRFSGHQFPNYSSELNVNALLLGDSALYLCASSLLDQANWKWSPLHFGNGTRLTVT.